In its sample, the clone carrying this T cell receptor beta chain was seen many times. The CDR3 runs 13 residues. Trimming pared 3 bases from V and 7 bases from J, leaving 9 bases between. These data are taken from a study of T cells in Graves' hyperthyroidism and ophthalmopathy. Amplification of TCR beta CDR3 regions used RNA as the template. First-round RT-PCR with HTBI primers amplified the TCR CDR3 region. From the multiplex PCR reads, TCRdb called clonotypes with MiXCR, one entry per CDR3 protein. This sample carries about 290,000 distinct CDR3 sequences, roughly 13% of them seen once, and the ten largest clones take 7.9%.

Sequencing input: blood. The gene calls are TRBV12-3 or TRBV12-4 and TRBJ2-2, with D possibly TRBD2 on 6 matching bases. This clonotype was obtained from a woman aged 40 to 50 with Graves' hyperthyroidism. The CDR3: CASSFGTYGELFF. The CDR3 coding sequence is TGTGCCAGCAGTTTCGGGACTTACGGGGAGCTGTTTTTT.